This is a list of T cell receptor beta chains from one sample in a study of immune evolution from preneoplasia to lung adenocarcinoma. The repertoire was sequenced with immunoSEQ multiplex PCR; TCRdb's copy has only in-frame clones and lacks some. The sample consists of roughly 7,500 clones, under 75% of them appearing once. The specimen was FFPE atypical adenomatous hyperplasia tissue from the lung. Every receptor here comes from an older donor with lung adenocarcinoma. Some clones in this sample may be carry-over from other donors' samples. The CDR3 runs from the conserved cysteine through the conserved F or W. A D gene is named only where the DNA matches it firmly. The size entry is marked missing in some rows and otherwise reads once, few, many or a size class.

v_call: TRBV4-1
clone_size: -
d_call: -
j_call: TRBJ1-1
cdr3_nt: TGCGCCAGCAGCCAAGGGGGGTTTGAAGCTTTCTTT
cdr3_aa: CASSQGGFEAFF

v_call: TRBV29-1
clone_size: -
d_call: -
j_call: TRBJ2-7
cdr3_nt: TGCAGCGTTGCGTTTGGCGGCTCATCCTACGAGCAGTACTTC
cdr3_aa: CSVAFGGSSYEQYF

v_call: TRBV7-8
clone_size: -
d_call: TRBD2
j_call: TRBJ2-1
cdr3_nt: TGTGCCAGCAGCCTAGAGGGGACTAGCTTTGGTGAGCAGTTCTTC
cdr3_aa: CASSLEGTSFGEQFF

v_call: TRBV5-4
clone_size: -
d_call: -
j_call: TRBJ2-7
cdr3_nt: TGTGCCAGCAGCTTGGGACGGATTAACTACGAGCAGTACTTC
cdr3_aa: CASSLGRINYEQYF

v_call: TRBV2
clone_size: few
d_call: TRBD2
j_call: TRBJ2-2
cdr3_nt: TGTGCCAGCAGTCGGACTAGTGTCGAAAGGGAGCTGTTTTTT
cdr3_aa: CASSRTSVERELFF

v_call: TRBV15
clone_size: -
d_call: -
j_call: TRBJ2-3
cdr3_nt: TGTGCCACCAGCAGAGAGTGGGGGGGCACAGATACGCAGTATTTT
cdr3_aa: CATSREWGGTDTQYF

v_call: TRBV7-9
clone_size: -
d_call: -
j_call: TRBJ1-4
cdr3_nt: TGTGCCAGCAGTCTCGACAGGATCAATGAAAAACTGTTTTTT
cdr3_aa: CASSLDRINEKLFF

v_call: TRBV30
clone_size: large
d_call: -
j_call: TRBJ1-3
cdr3_nt: TGTGCCTGGAATAGGGGGGAGAGAAACACCATATATTTT
cdr3_aa: CAWNRGERNTIYF

v_call: TRBV5-1
clone_size: -
d_call: -
j_call: TRBJ2-6
cdr3_nt: TGCGCCAGCAGCTTGGTAGGTGCCGGGGCCAACGTCCTGACTTTC
cdr3_aa: CASSLVGAGANVLTF

v_call: TRBV5-4
clone_size: few
d_call: -
j_call: TRBJ1-1
cdr3_nt: TGTGCCAGCAGTCGCGGGGGCCCTGAAGCTTTCTTT
cdr3_aa: CASSRGGPEAFF

v_call: TRBV5-4
clone_size: -
d_call: TRBD1
j_call: TRBJ2-1
cdr3_nt: TGTGCCAGCAGCCTCCGGACAGGGGGGCGCAGGACTGAGCAGTTCTTC
cdr3_aa: CASSLRTGGRRTEQFF

v_call: TRBV7-9
clone_size: -
d_call: TRBD2
j_call: TRBJ2-2
cdr3_nt: TGTGCCAGCAGCCGTCAACCCTTAGCGGGAGGGACGATCACCGGGGAGCTGTTTTTT
cdr3_aa: CASSRQPLAGGTITGELFF

v_call: TRBV7-7
clone_size: -
d_call: TRBD1
j_call: TRBJ2-7
cdr3_nt: TGTGCTAGCAGCTTAGGACCGGGACAGCCAGCGCAGTACTTC
cdr3_aa: CASSLGPGQPAQYF

v_call: TRBV19
clone_size: -
d_call: -
j_call: TRBJ1-5
cdr3_nt: TGTGCCAGTAGTATAAGGGGGGATCATCAGCCCCAGCATTTT
cdr3_aa: CASSIRGDHQPQHF

v_call: TRBV6-6
clone_size: -
d_call: -
j_call: TRBJ1-3
cdr3_nt: TGTGCCAGCAGTAACCCCGGGACCTCTGGAAACACCATATATTTT
cdr3_aa: CASSNPGTSGNTIYF

v_call: TRBV30
clone_size: once
d_call: -
j_call: TRBJ1-1
cdr3_nt: TGTGCCTGGAGTGGAACGGGGGAGGTGGCTGAAGCTTTCTTT
cdr3_aa: CAWSGTGEVAEAFF

v_call: TRBV7-9
clone_size: -
d_call: -
j_call: TRBJ1-1
cdr3_nt: TGTGCCAGCAGCTGGAGCGGGGGCACTGAAGCTTTCTTT
cdr3_aa: CASSWSGGTEAFF

v_call: TRBV29-1
clone_size: -
d_call: TRBD2
j_call: TRBJ2-1
cdr3_nt: TGCAGCGTTGGGTGGACTAGCGCTAATGAGCAGTTCTTC
cdr3_aa: CSVGWTSANEQFF

v_call: TRBV25-1
clone_size: -
d_call: -
j_call: TRBJ2-7
cdr3_nt: TGTGCCAGCAGTGGGACTTTTTTCTGGGAGCAGTACTTC
cdr3_aa: CASSGTFFWEQYF

v_call: TRBV13
clone_size: -
d_call: -
j_call: TRBJ1-1
cdr3_nt: TGTGCCAGCAGCACAGGGATGTACACTGAAGCTTTCTTT
cdr3_aa: CASSTGMYTEAFF

v_call: TRBV7-2
clone_size: -
d_call: -
j_call: TRBJ2-3
cdr3_nt: TGTGCCAGCAGTCCCATCTCTAGTACAGATACGCAGTATTTT
cdr3_aa: CASSPISSTDTQYF

v_call: TRBV6-5
clone_size: -
d_call: -
j_call: TRBJ1-2
cdr3_nt: TGTGCCAGCACCCCCGGGACAACCGGACATGGTTACACCTTC
cdr3_aa: CASTPGTTGHGYTF

v_call: TRBV29-1
clone_size: -
d_call: -
j_call: TRBJ1-2
cdr3_nt: TGCAGCGTTGATTTAGGCGGGGGCTACACCTTC
cdr3_aa: CSVDLGGGYTF

v_call: TRBV29-1
clone_size: -
d_call: -
j_call: TRBJ2-5
cdr3_nt: TGCAGCGTTGAGAGGGGGGCCGGAGAGACCCAGTACTTC
cdr3_aa: CSVERGAGETQYF

v_call: TRBV18
clone_size: -
d_call: -
j_call: TRBJ1-6
cdr3_nt: TGTGCCAGCTCACCCAGGAGCTCCTATAATTCACCCCTCCACTTT
cdr3_aa: CASSPRSSYNSPLHF

v_call: TRBV14
clone_size: -
d_call: TRBD1
j_call: TRBJ2-1
cdr3_nt: TGTGCCAGCAGCCGCCTAGGACAGGGGATTTACAATGAGCAGTTCTTC
cdr3_aa: CASSRLGQGIYNEQFF

v_call: TRBV18
clone_size: -
d_call: -
j_call: TRBJ1-6
cdr3_nt: TGTGCCAGCTCATCCGGACTTAATTCACCCCTCCACTTT
cdr3_aa: CASSSGLNSPLHF

v_call: TRBV10-1
clone_size: -
d_call: -
j_call: TRBJ2-1
cdr3_nt: TGCGCCAGCAGCGCCATCGGGGGTGAGCAGTTCTTC
cdr3_aa: CASSAIGGEQFF

v_call: TRBV7-6
clone_size: -
d_call: -
j_call: TRBJ2-2
cdr3_nt: TGTGCTAGCAGCCTCCTAGGGACTCCGAACACCGGGGAGCTGTTTTTT
cdr3_aa: CASSLLGTPNTGELFF

v_call: TRBV5-8
clone_size: -
d_call: TRBD2
j_call: TRBJ2-1
cdr3_nt: TGTGCCAGCACCCCCGGACTAGCGGGAGTCAATGAGCAGTTCTTC
cdr3_aa: CASTPGLAGVNEQFF

v_call: TRBV11-1
clone_size: -
d_call: -
j_call: TRBJ2-3
cdr3_nt: TGTGCCAGCAGCCGGAACACAGATACGCAGTATTTT
cdr3_aa: CASSRNTDTQYF

v_call: TRBV10-3
clone_size: -
d_call: TRBD2
j_call: TRBJ2-3
cdr3_nt: TGTGCCATCAGTACTATAGCGGGGGAAAGCACAGATACGCAGTATTTT
cdr3_aa: CAISTIAGESTDTQYF

v_call: TRBV6-5
clone_size: -
d_call: -
j_call: TRBJ2-7
cdr3_nt: TGTGCCAGCAGTTCCCCGGCCTCTCACGAGCAGTACTTC
cdr3_aa: CASSSPASHEQYF

v_call: TRBV2
clone_size: few
d_call: -
j_call: TRBJ1-1
cdr3_nt: TGTGCCAGCAGTGAAACCGGTAGGGCTTTCTTT
cdr3_aa: CASSETGRAFF

v_call: TRBV6-5
clone_size: -
d_call: -
j_call: TRBJ2-2
cdr3_nt: TGTGCCAGCAGTGGCACCGCGGGCGCCGGGGAGCTGTTTTTT
cdr3_aa: CASSGTAGAGELFF

v_call: TRBV14
clone_size: -
d_call: TRBD2
j_call: TRBJ2-1
cdr3_nt: TGTGCCAGCAGCCACGGACTAGTCGGGCGGCATGAGCAGTTCTTC
cdr3_aa: CASSHGLVGRHEQFF

v_call: TRBV6-6
clone_size: few
d_call: TRBD1
j_call: TRBJ1-1
cdr3_nt: TGTGCCAGCAGTTACCGCAGACAGGGTGGCACTGAAGCTTTCTTT
cdr3_aa: CASSYRRQGGTEAFF

v_call: TRBV29-1
clone_size: medium-sized
d_call: -
j_call: TRBJ2-3
cdr3_nt: TGCAGCGTTGAAAGCGGGTCCGCTGATACGCAGTATTTT
cdr3_aa: CSVESGSADTQYF

v_call: TRBV10-3
clone_size: -
d_call: -
j_call: TRBJ2-2
cdr3_nt: TGTGCCATCAGTGAGTCTGGGAACACCGGGGAGCTGTTTTTT
cdr3_aa: CAISESGNTGELFF

v_call: TRBV2
clone_size: -
d_call: -
j_call: TRBJ1-2
cdr3_nt: TGTGCCAGCAGTGAAAAGGGCCCGGAATATGGCTACACCTTC
cdr3_aa: CASSEKGPEYGYTF

v_call: TRBV6-4
clone_size: -
d_call: -
j_call: TRBJ2-2
cdr3_nt: TGTGCCAGCAGTGACTCGACAGGCACCGGGGAGCTGTTTTTT
cdr3_aa: CASSDSTGTGELFF

v_call: TRBV5-6
clone_size: -
d_call: -
j_call: TRBJ1-3
cdr3_nt: TGTGCCAGCAGCTTGGGGGCCAAGCGGCGGATTGGAAACACCATATATTTT
cdr3_aa: CASSLGAKRRIGNTIYF

v_call: TRBV18
clone_size: -
d_call: -
j_call: TRBJ1-1
cdr3_nt: TGTGCCAGCTCGACGTGGGGGGTAAGGGACACTGAAGCTTTCTTT
cdr3_aa: CASSTWGVRDTEAFF

v_call: TRBV9
clone_size: -
d_call: -
j_call: TRBJ1-2
cdr3_nt: TGTGCCAGCAGCGTAGACCAGGCACTGGGTGGCTACACCTTC
cdr3_aa: CASSVDQALGGYTF

v_call: TRBV5-1
clone_size: -
d_call: -
j_call: TRBJ1-1
cdr3_nt: TGCGCCAGCAGCGCTTGGGGAATGAACACTGAAGCTTTCTTT
cdr3_aa: CASSAWGMNTEAFF

v_call: TRBV28
clone_size: -
d_call: -
j_call: TRBJ2-7
cdr3_nt: TGTGCCATCACCCGGGGACAAGGTCGCGAGCAGTACTTC
cdr3_aa: CAITRGQGREQYF

v_call: TRBV6-6
clone_size: -
d_call: -
j_call: TRBJ2-2
cdr3_nt: TGTGCCAGCAGTTACGATTCGGGTGGCGGGGAGCTGTTTTTT
cdr3_aa: CASSYDSGGGELFF

v_call: TRBV4-2
clone_size: -
d_call: TRBD2
j_call: TRBJ2-7
cdr3_nt: TGTGCCAGCAGCCAAGATCGGACTAGCGTCTACGAGCAGTACTTC
cdr3_aa: CASSQDRTSVYEQYF

v_call: TRBV18
clone_size: -
d_call: -
j_call: TRBJ2-2
cdr3_nt: TGTGCCAGCTCACCCGAGGGACTGAGCACCGGGGAGCTGTTTTTT
cdr3_aa: CASSPEGLSTGELFF

v_call: TRBV7-8
clone_size: -
d_call: -
j_call: TRBJ1-5
cdr3_nt: TGTGCCAGCAGCTTAGCGGGAACAGGCAATCAGCCCCAGCATTTT
cdr3_aa: CASSLAGTGNQPQHF

v_call: TRBV15
clone_size: -
d_call: -
j_call: TRBJ1-3
cdr3_nt: TGTGCCACCAGCAGCCAGACAGGAAACACCATATATTTT
cdr3_aa: CATSSQTGNTIYF

v_call: TRBV19
clone_size: -
d_call: TRBD1
j_call: TRBJ2-7
cdr3_nt: TGTGCCAGCAGATCATCTCCGGGACAGGGAGGGGACTACGAGCAGTACTTC
cdr3_aa: CASRSSPGQGGDYEQYF

v_call: TRBV27
clone_size: once
d_call: -
j_call: TRBJ1-1
cdr3_nt: TGTGCCAGCAGTGAGGGAGGCACTGAAGCTTTCTTT
cdr3_aa: CASSEGGTEAFF

v_call: TRBV7-9
clone_size: -
d_call: TRBD1
j_call: TRBJ2-3
cdr3_nt: TGTGCCAGCAGCTCCCCTCAGGGGGCTAGCACAGATACGCAGTATTTT
cdr3_aa: CASSSPQGASTDTQYF